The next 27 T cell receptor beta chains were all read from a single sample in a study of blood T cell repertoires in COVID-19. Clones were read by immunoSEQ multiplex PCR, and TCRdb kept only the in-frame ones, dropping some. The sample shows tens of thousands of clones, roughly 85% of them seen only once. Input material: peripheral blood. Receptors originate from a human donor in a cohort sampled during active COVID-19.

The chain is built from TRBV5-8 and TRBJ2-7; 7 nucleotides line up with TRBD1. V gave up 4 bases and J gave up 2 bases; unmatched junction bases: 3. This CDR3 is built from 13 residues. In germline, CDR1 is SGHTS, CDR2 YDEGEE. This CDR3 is CASSPGQTYEQYF. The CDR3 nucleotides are TGTGCCAGCAGCCCGGGACAGACCTACGAGCAGTACTTC.

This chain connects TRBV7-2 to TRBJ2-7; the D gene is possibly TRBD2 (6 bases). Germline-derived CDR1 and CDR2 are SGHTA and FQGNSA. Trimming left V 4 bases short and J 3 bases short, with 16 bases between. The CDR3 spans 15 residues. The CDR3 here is CASSSPGTPSYEQYF. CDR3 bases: TGTGCCAGCAGCTCACCCGGGACTCCTAGCTACGAGCAGTACTTC.

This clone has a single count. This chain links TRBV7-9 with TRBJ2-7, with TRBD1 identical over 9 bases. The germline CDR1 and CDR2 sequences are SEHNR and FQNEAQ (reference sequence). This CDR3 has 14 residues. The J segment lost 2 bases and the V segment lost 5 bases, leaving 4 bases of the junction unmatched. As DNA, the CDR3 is TGTGCCAGCAGCCTCCGGGACAGGGCCTACGAGCAGTACTTC. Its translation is CASSLRDRAYEQYF.

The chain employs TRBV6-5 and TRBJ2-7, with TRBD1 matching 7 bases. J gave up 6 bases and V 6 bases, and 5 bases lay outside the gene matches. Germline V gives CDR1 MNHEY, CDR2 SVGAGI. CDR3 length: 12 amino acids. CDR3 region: CASRTGAIEQYF. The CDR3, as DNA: TGTGCCAGCAGAACAGGGGCCATCGAGCAGTACTTC.

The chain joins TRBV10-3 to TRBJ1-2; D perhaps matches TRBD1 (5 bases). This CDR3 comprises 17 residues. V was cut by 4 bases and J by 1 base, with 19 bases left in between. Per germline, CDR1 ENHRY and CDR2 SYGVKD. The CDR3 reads CAISATAGLLINYGYTF. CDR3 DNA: TGTGCCATCAGTGCGACAGCGGGACTACTAATTAACTATGGCTACACCTTC.

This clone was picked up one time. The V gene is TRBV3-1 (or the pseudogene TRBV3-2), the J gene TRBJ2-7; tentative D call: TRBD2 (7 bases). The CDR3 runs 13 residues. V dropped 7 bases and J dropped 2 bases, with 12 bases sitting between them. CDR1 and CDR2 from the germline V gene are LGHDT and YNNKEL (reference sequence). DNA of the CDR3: TGTGCCAGCAAAAGAGGGGGGGCCTACGAGCAGTACTTC. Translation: CASKRGGAYEQYF.

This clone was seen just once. CDR3 DNA: TGTGCCAGCAGCGGGGGGGGCGGCATCTCTGGAAACACCATATATTTT. Translated, it gives CASSGGGGISGNTIYF. The rearrangement joins TRBV11-3 to TRBJ1-3; D is perhaps TRBD1 (6 bases). Germline values: CDR1 SGHNT, CDR2 YENEEA. The CDR3 extends over 16 amino acids. The V end was cut by 5 bases, the J end by 0 bases, with 14 bases between. The variable domain in full, completed from reference TRBV11-3 and TRBJ1-3, reads EAGVVQSPRYKIIEKKQPVAFWCNPISGHNTLYWYLQNLGQGPELLIRYENEEAVDDSQLPKDRFSAERLKGVDSTLKIQPAELGDSAVYLCASSGGGGISGNTIYFGEGSWLTVV.

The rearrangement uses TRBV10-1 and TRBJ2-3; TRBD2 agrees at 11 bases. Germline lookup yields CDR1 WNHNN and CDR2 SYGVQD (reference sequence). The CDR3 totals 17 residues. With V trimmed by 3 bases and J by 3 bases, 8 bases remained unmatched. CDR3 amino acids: CASSDRTLAGGTDTQYF. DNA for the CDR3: TGCGCCAGCAGTGATAGAACGCTAGCGGGGGGAACAGATACGCAGTATTTT.

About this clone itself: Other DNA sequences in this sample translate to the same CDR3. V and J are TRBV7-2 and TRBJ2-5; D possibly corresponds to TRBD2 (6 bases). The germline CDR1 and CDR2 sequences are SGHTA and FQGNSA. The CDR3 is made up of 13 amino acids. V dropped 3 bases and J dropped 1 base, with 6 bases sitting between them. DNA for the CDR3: TGTGCCAGCAGCTTGGGACTCCAAGAGACCCAGTACTTC. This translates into CASSLGLQETQYF.

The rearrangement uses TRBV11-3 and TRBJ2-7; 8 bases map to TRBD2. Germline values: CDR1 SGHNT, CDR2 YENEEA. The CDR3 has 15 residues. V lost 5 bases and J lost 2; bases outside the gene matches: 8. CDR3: CASSRAGVNPYEQYF. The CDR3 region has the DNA TGTGCCAGCAGCCGAGCGGGGGTTAACCCCTACGAGCAGTACTTC.

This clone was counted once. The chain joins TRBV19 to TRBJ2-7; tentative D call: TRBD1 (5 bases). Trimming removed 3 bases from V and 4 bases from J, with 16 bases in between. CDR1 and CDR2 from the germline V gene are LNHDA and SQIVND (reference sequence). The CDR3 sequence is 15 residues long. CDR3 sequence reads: CASSIRDAQGYEQYF. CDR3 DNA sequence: TGTGCCAGTAGTATTAGGGATGCCCAGGGATACGAGCAGTACTTC. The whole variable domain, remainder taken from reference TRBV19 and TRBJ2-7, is DGGITQSPKYLFRKEGQNVTLSCEQNLNHDAMYWYRQDPGQGLRLIYYSQIVNDFQKGDIAEGYSVSREKKESFPLTVTSAQKNPTAFYLCASSIRDAQGYEQYFGPGTRLTVT.

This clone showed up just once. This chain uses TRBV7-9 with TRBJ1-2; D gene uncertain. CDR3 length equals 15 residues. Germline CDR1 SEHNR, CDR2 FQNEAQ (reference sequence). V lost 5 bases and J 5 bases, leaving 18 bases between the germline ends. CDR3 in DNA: TGTGCCAGCAGCCCCAGAGGGCAGGCAGAGTATGGCTACACCTTC. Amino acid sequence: CASSPRGQAEYGYTF.

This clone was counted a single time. The CDR3 bases are TGTGCCAGCAGTTATGATGGGGTTACGACAGTTAGCAATCAGCCCCAGCATTTT. Amino acids: CASSYDGVTTVSNQPQHF. This chain uses TRBV6-2 or TRBV6-3 with TRBJ1-5, with a weak D call TRBD1 (5 bases). This CDR3 is built from 18 residues. Germline V lookup: CDR1 MNHEY, CDR2 SVGEGT. Deletions cut 3 bases from V and 0 bases from J, with 18 bases between.

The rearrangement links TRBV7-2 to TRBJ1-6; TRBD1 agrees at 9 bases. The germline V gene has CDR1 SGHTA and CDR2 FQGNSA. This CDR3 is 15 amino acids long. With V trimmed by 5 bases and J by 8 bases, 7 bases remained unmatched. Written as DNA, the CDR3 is TGTGCCAGCAGCGTACAGGGGGCCCTTGATTCACCCCTCCACTTT. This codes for CASSVQGALDSPLHF.

CDR3 sequence: CASSPRRATEAFF. The CDR3 region has the DNA TGTGCCAGCTCACCACGCAGGGCCACTGAAGCTTTCTTT. J is TRBJ1-1 and V is TRBV18, with a possible D match to TRBD1 (5 bases). Trimming took off 1 base at V and 4 bases at J, with 7 bases between the two ends. CDR1 KGHSH and CDR2 LQKENI come from the germline V gene. CDR3 length: 13 amino acids.

The CDR3 protein is CASSSRGQSFYEQYF. DNA of the CDR3: TGTGCCAGCAGCTCCCGGGGACAGAGCTTCTACGAGCAGTACTTC. The J gene is TRBJ2-7, the V gene TRBV5-8; TRBD1 agrees at 7 bases. CDR1 and CDR2 (germline): SGHTS, YDEGEE. The CDR3 is made up of 15 amino acids. The ends lost 3 bases at V and 3 bases at J; junction bases unmatched: 9.

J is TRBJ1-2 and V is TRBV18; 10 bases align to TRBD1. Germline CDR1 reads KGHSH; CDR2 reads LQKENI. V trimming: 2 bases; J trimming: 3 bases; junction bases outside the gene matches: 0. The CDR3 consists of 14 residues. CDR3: CASSPGTGDYGYTF. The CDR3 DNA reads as TGTGCCAGCTCACCAGGGACAGGGGACTATGGCTACACCTTC.

In DNA form, the CDR3 reads TGTGCCAGCAGTTTACTAGAGACCCAGTACTTC. Translated: CASSLLETQYF. The chain couples TRBV12-3 or TRBV12-4 to TRBJ2-5; D uncertain. Trimming pared 2 bases from V and 4 bases from J, leaving 2 bases between. CDR3 size: 11 residues.

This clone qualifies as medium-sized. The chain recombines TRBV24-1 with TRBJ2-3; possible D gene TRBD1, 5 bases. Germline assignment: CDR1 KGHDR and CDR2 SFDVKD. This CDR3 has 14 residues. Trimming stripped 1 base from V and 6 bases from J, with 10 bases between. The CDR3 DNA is TGTGCCACCAGTGATTTTACTAAGGGGGATACGCAGTATTTT. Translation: CATSDFTKGDTQYF.

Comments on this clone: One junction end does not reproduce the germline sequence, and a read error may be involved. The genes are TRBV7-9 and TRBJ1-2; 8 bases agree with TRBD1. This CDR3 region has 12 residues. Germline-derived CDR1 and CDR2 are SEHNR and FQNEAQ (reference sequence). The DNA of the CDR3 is TGTGCCAGCGCCCCCACGCAGGACAGGGCAATCTTC. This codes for CASAPTQDRAIF.

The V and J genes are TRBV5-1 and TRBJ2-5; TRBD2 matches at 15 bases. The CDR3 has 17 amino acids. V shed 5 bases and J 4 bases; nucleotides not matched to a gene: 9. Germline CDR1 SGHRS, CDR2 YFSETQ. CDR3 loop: CASRRTSGGGGGETQYF. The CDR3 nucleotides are TGCGCCAGCAGGCGGACTAGCGGGGGGGGCGGCGGAGAGACCCAGTACTTC.

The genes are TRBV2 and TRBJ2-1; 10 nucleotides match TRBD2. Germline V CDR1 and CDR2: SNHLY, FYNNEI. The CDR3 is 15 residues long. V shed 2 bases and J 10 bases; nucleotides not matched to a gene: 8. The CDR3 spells CASSEPAGGPQEQFF. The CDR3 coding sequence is TGTGCCAGCAGTGAACCAGCGGGGGGGCCACAGGAGCAGTTCTTC. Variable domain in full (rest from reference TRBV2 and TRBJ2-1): EPEVTQTPSHQVTQMGQEVILRCVPISNHLYFYWYRQILGQKVEFLVSFYNNEISEKSEIFDDQFSVERPDGSNFTLKIRSTKLEDSAMYFCASSEPAGGPQEQFFGPGTRLTVL.

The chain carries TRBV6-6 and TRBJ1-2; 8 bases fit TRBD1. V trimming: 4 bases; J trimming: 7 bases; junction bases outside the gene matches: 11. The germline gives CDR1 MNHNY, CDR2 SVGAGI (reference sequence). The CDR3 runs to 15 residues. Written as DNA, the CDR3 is TGTGCCAGCAGTTCGGACCAAGGACAGGGCCCTGGCTACACCTTC. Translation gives CASSSDQGQGPGYTF.

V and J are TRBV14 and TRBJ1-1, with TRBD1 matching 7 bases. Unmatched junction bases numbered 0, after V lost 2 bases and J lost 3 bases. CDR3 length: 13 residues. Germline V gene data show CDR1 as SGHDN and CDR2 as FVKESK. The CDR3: CASSQQGDTEAFF. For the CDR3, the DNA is TGTGCCAGCAGCCAACAGGGGGACACTGAAGCTTTCTTT. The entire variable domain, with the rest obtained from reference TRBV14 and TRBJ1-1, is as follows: EAGVTQFPSHSVIEKGQTVTLRCDPISGHDNLYWYRRVMGKEIKFLLHFVKESKQDESGMPNNRFLAERTGGTYSTLKVQPAELEDSGVYFCASSQQGDTEAFFGQGTRLTVV.

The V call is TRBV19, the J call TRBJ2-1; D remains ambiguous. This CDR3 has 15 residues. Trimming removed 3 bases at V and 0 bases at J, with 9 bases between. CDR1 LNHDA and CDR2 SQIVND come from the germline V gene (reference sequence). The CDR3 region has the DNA TGTGCCAGTAGTATTTTGTTGAGCTCCTACAATGAGCAGTTCTTC. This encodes CASSILLSSYNEQFF.

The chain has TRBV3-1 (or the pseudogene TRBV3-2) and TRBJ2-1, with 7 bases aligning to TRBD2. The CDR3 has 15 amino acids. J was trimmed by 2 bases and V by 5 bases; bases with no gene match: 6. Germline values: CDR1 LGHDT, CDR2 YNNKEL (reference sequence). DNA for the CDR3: TGTGCCAGCAGCGAACGACTAGCCCCCTACAATGAGCAGTTCTTC. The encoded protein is CASSERLAPYNEQFF.

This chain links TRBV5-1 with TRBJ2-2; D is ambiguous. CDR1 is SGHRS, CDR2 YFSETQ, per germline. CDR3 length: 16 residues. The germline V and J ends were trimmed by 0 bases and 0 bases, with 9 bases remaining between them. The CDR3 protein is CASSLALGANTGELFF. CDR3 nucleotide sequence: TGCGCCAGCAGCTTGGCCTTGGGCGCGAACACCGGGGAGCTGTTTTTT.